This T cell receptor (beta chain) was recorded in a study of cytomegalovirus exposure and HLA in healthy donors. General study findings and limits: The productive fraction for most TCR beta V segments was about 87% or about 30% in an earlier analysis.

CDR3 size: 19 residues. As concerns this clone: Antigen specificity is unknown.

Both 60 Vbeta primers and 13 Jbeta primers went into the PCR. The data were produced by immunoSEQ multiplex PCR, yet TCRdb's version contains in-frame clones alone and is incomplete. The table has 150,000 to 180,000 clones, about four fifths seen once. The sample taken for sequencing was PBMCs. The chain employs TRBV23-1 and TRBJ2-7, with 12 bases aligning to TRBD2. TRBV23-1 belongs to the ORF category, with a function that is uncertain. This sequence was found in a young man in good health and CMV-seronegative. The CDR3 loop is CASSESPSSGGESSYEQYV. The CDR3 coding sequence is TGCGCCAGCAGTGAATCTCCGTCTAGCGGGGGGGAAAGCTCCTACGAGCAGTACGTC.